What follows describes a single T cell receptor beta chain. Its antigen remains unidentified. The Oncomine TCR Beta short-read assay generated sequence data from the DNA of cultured CD4+ T cells. In TCRdb, the PCR reads were re-called with MiXCR into one record per CDR3 protein. The sample lists more than 9,000 distinct CDR3 sequences, roughly 23% occurring once. Noted treatment: roughly 11-day PBMC culture with coronavirus spike peptide pools or control peptides (ViraFEST assay). These data come from a study of vaccination and CD4 T cells after COVID-19. About the study: With a range of 35 to 161, the median interval from diagnosis to drawing post-COVID samples was 90 to 120 days.

Trimming stripped 10 bases from V and 0 bases from J, with 7 bases between. Germline V CDR1 and CDR2: SNHLY, FYNNEI. The length of the CDR3 is 11 residues. This TCR was recovered from a human donor who received a COVID-19 vaccine. The rearrangement uses TRBV2 and TRBJ2-7; D may be TRBD1 (5 bases). This material consisted of CD4+ T cells from blood, cultured in vitro, taken before SARS-CoV-2 vaccination. CDR3 DNA sequence: TGTGCCATCAGGGCCTCCTACGAGCAGTACTTC. Its protein is CAIRASYEQYF.